This T cell receptor (beta chain) appears in the sequencing data of a study of T cell responses to AZD1222 COVID-19 vaccine. The method was immunoSEQ multiplex PCR; TCRdb's version includes in-frame clones alone and lacks a portion of them. The profile shows fewer than 140,000 clones, 90% of them singletons. Germline CDR1 reads KGHSH; CDR2 reads LQKENI. J lost 4 bases, V lost 2 bases, and 9 bases had no gene match. The CDR3 runs 16 residues. A word on this clone: Its antigen remains unknown.

Study-wide points: Reportedly, close to half of spike-specific TCRs are directed against unmutated variant regions.

The chain recombines TRBV18 with TRBJ2-7; 9 bases match TRBD2. Sequences were derived from peripheral blood, sampled 28 days after the second AZD1222 dose. This receptor was obtained from an adult who received the AZD1222 COVID-19 vaccine. CDR3 bases: TGTGCCAGCTCACCAGCTTTAGCGGGGGAGCGGTACGAGCAGTACTTC. This codes for CASSPALAGERYEQYF.